The 11 T cell receptor beta chains listed next were all sequenced from one sample in a study of cytotoxic CD8 clonotypes in ibrutinib-treated CLL (dated by TCRdb to the early 2020s). Library generation was performed with the immunoSEQ multiplex PCR assay. The source is immuneACCESS, and TCRdb retained only in-frame sequences with V and J called. Part of the clones is not carried over; for the studies checked, unresolved V genes explain less than half of this, and the remainder is unexplained. This sample comprises roughly 180,000 clones, around 72% of them detected only once. The leading ten clones occupy roughly 12% of the sample. The sample's time point label, in plain terms: approximately 25 months on ibrutinib. Sequences were derived from PBMCs, sampled after 24 months of ibrutinib treatment. Receptor source: a human donor with chronic lymphocytic leukemia.

The chain has TRBV5-1 and TRBJ2-7; D is unresolved. Deletions cut 0 bases from V and 3 bases from J, with 10 bases between. The germline CDR1 and CDR2 sequences are SGHRS and YFSETQ. The CDR3 covers 14 residues. This chain's CDR3 is CASSLETPDYEQYF. CDR3 coding DNA: TGCGCCAGCAGCTTGGAAACTCCTGACTACGAGCAGTACTTC.

The chain links TRBV4-1 to TRBJ2-7; 9 bases match TRBD2. V gave up 1 base and J gave up 4 bases; unmatched junction bases: 5. Germline loops: CDR1 MGHRA, CDR2 YSYEKL. The CDR3 length is 15 residues. Here the CDR3 reads CASSQGASGAYEQYF. As DNA, the CDR3 is TGCGCCAGCAGCCAAGGGGCTAGCGGGGCATACGAGCAGTACTTC.

The chain carries TRBV11-2 and TRBJ2-1; no clear D gene. This CDR3 has 13 residues. Germline V gives CDR1 SGHAT, CDR2 FQNNGV. The ends were cut back, 5 bases at V and 4 bases at J, with 9 bases in the middle. The CDR3 sequence is CASSTGVYNEQFF. The CDR3 nucleotides are TGTGCCAGCAGCACGGGCGTGTACAATGAGCAGTTCTTC. Full variable domain (remainder filled in from reference TRBV11-2 and TRBJ2-1): EAGVAQSPRYKIIEKRQSVAFWCNPISGHATLYWYQQILGQGPKLLIQFQNNGVVDDSQLPKDRFSAERLKGVDSTLKIQPAKLEDSAVYLCASSTGVYNEQFFGPGTRLTVL.

V gene TRBV7-6 combines with J gene TRBJ2-1, with TRBD2 matching 7 bases. The J segment lost 13 bases and the V segment lost 6 bases, leaving 33 bases of the junction unmatched. CDR3 length: 20 residues. Looked up from germline, CDR1 is SGHVS and CDR2 is FNYEAQ. The CDR3 loop is CASSLGRQRSAVERDRLQFF. Written as DNA, the CDR3 is TGTGCCAGCAGTTTGGGGAGACAACGATCCGCGGTCGAGCGGGACCGACTACAGTTCTTC. The full variable domain, in which reference TRBV7-6 and TRBJ2-1 provide the parts outside the CDR3, is GAGVSQSPRYKVTKRGQDVALRCDPISGHVSLYWYRQALGQGPEFLTYFNYEAQQDKSGLPNDRFSAERPEGSISTLTIQRTEQRDSAMYRCASSLGRQRSAVERDRLQFFGPGTRLTVL.

This chain joins TRBV27 and TRBJ2-3, with 8 bases matching TRBD1. V trimming: 7 bases; J trimming: 1 base; junction bases outside the gene matches: 4. Germline V gene data show CDR1 as MNHEY and CDR2 as SMNVEV (reference sequence). The CDR3 has 14 residues. In DNA, the CDR3 is TGTGCCAGCAACCCGACAGGGGGCACAGATACGCAGTATTTT. Residues: CASNPTGGTDTQYF.

The rearrangement uses TRBV10-3 and TRBJ2-7; the D is unclear. The CDR3 totals 12 residues. V was clipped by 2 bases and J by 6 bases, with 8 bases between them. Germline V gene lookup returns CDR1 ENHRY and CDR2 SYGVKD. The DNA of the CDR3 is TGTGCCATCAGTGAGCGACTGGGCGAGCAGTACTTC. Protein product: CAISERLGEQYF.

The chain carries TRBV4-1 and TRBJ2-1; D unclear. V was shortened by 1 base and J by 9 bases, with 4 bases between the two germline ends. CDR3 length equals 11 residues. Germline CDR1 and CDR2: MGHRA and YSYEKL. The CDR3 is CASSQVSEQFF. The CDR3 DNA follows: TGCGCCAGCAGCCAAGTAAGTGAGCAGTTCTTC.

The chain carries TRBV7-6 and TRBJ2-3, with 9 bases aligning to TRBD2. Germline loops: CDR1 SGHVS, CDR2 FNYEAQ. J gave up 4 bases and V 1 base, and 3 bases lay outside the gene matches. The CDR3 loop spans 15 amino acids. Here the CDR3 reads CASSLGPSGADTQYF. The CDR3 region has the DNA TGTGCCAGCAGCTTAGGTCCTAGCGGGGCAGATACGCAGTATTTT.

Only a few counts were recorded for this clone. The V and J genes are TRBV19 and TRBJ1-5, with a tentative D call TRBD1 (5 bases). Trimming removed 3 bases from V and 0 bases from J, with 18 bases in between. This CDR3 has 18 residues. Germline V gene data show CDR1 as LNHDA and CDR2 as SQIVND (reference sequence). The CDR3 sequence: CASSIVFGGDYSNQPQHF. The CDR3 DNA is TGTGCCAGTAGTATCGTATTTGGAGGGGATTATAGCAATCAGCCCCAGCATTTT. The variable domain in full, completed from reference TRBV19 and TRBJ1-5, reads DGGITQSPKYLFRKEGQNVTLSCEQNLNHDAMYWYRQDPGQGLRLIYYSQIVNDFQKGDIAEGYSVSREKKESFPLTVTSAQKNPTAFYLCASSIVFGGDYSNQPQHFGDGTRLSIL.

This clone was detected only a few times. The gene calls are TRBV13 and TRBJ2-1; possible D gene TRBD1, 5 bases. The CDR3 loop spans 17 amino acids. The germline V gene has CDR1 PRHDT and CDR2 FYEKMQ (reference sequence). V was clipped by 5 bases and J by 7 bases, with 24 bases between them. The CDR3 sequence is CASSAQGAGRQLNEQFF. Written as DNA, the CDR3 is TGTGCCAGCAGCGCCCAAGGGGCAGGGCGTCAATTGAATGAGCAGTTCTTC.

This clone showed up just a few times. J is TRBJ1-1 and V is TRBV7-9; TRBD1 aligns across 7 bases. The CDR3 contains 15 residues. Trimming took 5 bases from V and 1 from J; bases not matched to a gene: 7. Germline V gene data show CDR1 as SEHNR and CDR2 as FQNEAQ (reference sequence). Here the CDR3 reads CASSARTGQNTEAFF. The DNA for the CDR3 is TGTGCCAGCAGCGCTAGGACAGGACAGAACACTGAAGCTTTCTTT.